One sample yielded the 2 T cell receptor beta chains listed below, sequenced in a study of blood T cell repertoires in COVID-19. Profiled with immunoSEQ multiplex PCR; TCRdb holds only in-frame clones, not every one. The data show around 700,000 clones, about 87% seen once. The sequencing sample was made of peripheral blood. Source of these receptors: a woman aged 18-29 years with acute or convalescent COVID-19.

The chain's CDR3 is CASRDDRGLEKLFF. CDR3 bases: TGTGCCAGCAGGGATGACAGGGGGCTTGAAAAACTGTTTTTT. The chain recombines TRBV28 with TRBJ1-4; 10 positions match TRBD1. The CDR3 has 14 residues. CDR1 is MDHEN, CDR2 SYDVKM, per germline. Trimming removed 6 bases from V and 7 bases from J; junction bases left unmatched: 5.

The chain links TRBV27 to TRBJ2-7; a possible D gene is TRBD1 (6 bases). This CDR3 spans 16 amino acids. The germline gives CDR1 MNHEY, CDR2 SMNVEV (reference sequence). V shed 1 base and J shed 2 bases, with 15 bases lying between them. CDR3 amino acids: CASSLLVWGHAYEQYF. CDR3 DNA: TGTGCCAGCAGTTTATTAGTATGGGGACACGCCTACGAGCAGTACTTC.